The text below deals with one T cell receptor (beta chain). V dropped 5 bases and J dropped 4; count of bases not matched to a gene: 3. Germline lookup yields CDR1 MNHNS and CDR2 SASEGT. The length of the CDR3 is 14 residues. This sample stems from a study of T cell changes during pregnancy in multiple sclerosis. Data came from immunoSEQ multiplex PCR; TCRdb stores just in-frame clones and leaves some out. This sample carries almost 35,000 clones, under 90% of them seen once, and the ten largest clones take roughly 4.8%. The sample here was CD8+ T cells from peripheral blood mononuclear cells, taken after pregnancy. The source of this sequence is a female donor with multiple sclerosis, enrolled in a pregnancy study. V gene TRBV6-1 combines with J gene TRBJ1-4, with 8 bases lining up with TRBD1. Here the CDR3 reads CASSLQGDNEKLFF. CDR3 nucleotide sequence: TGTGCCAGCAGTCTACAGGGGGATAATGAAAAACTGTTTTTT.